Each of the 13 T cell receptor beta chains below was sequenced from the same sample in a study of post-analysis software for immune sequencing data. The study's findings and limits: TRBV5-6, TRBV5-1 and TRBV20-1 were among roughly five TRBV segments more frequent in patients than controls.

Antigens of these TCRs are unknown. Unique molecular identifiers were built into the TCR beta cDNA libraries. From the PCR reads, TCRdb called clonotypes with MiXCR, one entry per CDR3 protein. Altogether hundreds of thousands of distinct CDR3 sequences are present, approximately 59% being singletons, with the ten largest covering about 10%. What was sequenced was blood. These receptors were taken from a girl aged 2 to 9 with multiple sclerosis.

This chain uses TRBV7-3 with TRBJ2-1, with 10 bases aligning to TRBD1. The CDR3 contains 12 residues. CDR1 and CDR2 from the germline V gene are SGHTA and FQGTGA. V trimming: 5 bases; J trimming: 12 bases; junction bases outside the gene matches: 4. This chain's CDR3 is CASSPGTGVQFF. CDR3 sequence (DNA): TGTGCCAGCAGCCCCGGGACAGGGGTGCAGTTCTTC.

V and J are TRBV5-1 and TRBJ1-2; D remains ambiguous. With 4 bases removed from V and 4 bases from J, the gap between germline ends came to 11 bases. Per the germline V gene, CDR1 is SGHRS and CDR2 is YFSETQ. This CDR3 has 13 amino acids. The CDR3 region is CASSRSEGYGYTF. The CDR3 DNA reads TGCGCCAGCAGCCGAAGTGAGGGCTATGGCTACACCTTC.

This chain links TRBV10-2 with TRBJ1-1; D unclear. From germline, CDR1 is WSHSY and CDR2 SAAADI. V shed 0 bases and J shed 3 bases, with 8 bases lying between them. The CDR3 length is 14 residues. CDR3 sequence: CASSESQLHTEAFF. The CDR3 DNA is TGCGCCAGCAGTGAGTCGCAACTACACACTGAAGCTTTCTTT.

The V and J genes are TRBV25-1 and TRBJ2-7; D assignment may be TRBD1 or TRBD2 (5 bases each). Per the germline V gene, CDR1 is MGHDK and CDR2 is SYGVNS. Trimming pared 7 bases from V and 4 bases from J, leaving 17 bases between. There are 14 residues in the CDR3. CDR3 DNA sequence: TGTGCCAGCACGTCTAGCAGGGCTAGGTACGAGCAGTACTTC. Its translation: CASTSSRARYEQYF.

The count of this clonotype is one. The gene calls are TRBV10-3 and TRBJ2-4, with unresolved D. The closer fit of TRBJ2-7 to the DNA end suggests the J call may be wrong. The V gene's germline CDR1 is ENHRY and CDR2 SYGVKD. CDR3 length: 13 residues. The CDR3 bases are TGTGCCATCAGTCACGACGGTGTCTACGAGCAGTACTTC. This translates into CAISHDGVYEQYF.

This clonotype was counted a few times. This rearrangement joins TRBV27 to TRBJ1-5; D call uncertain. Trimming stripped 2 bases from V and 5 bases from J, with 13 bases between. Germline CDR1 and CDR2: MNHEY and SMNVEV (reference sequence). The CDR3 loop spans 15 amino acids. The CDR3 reads CASSLIVSADQPQHF. For the CDR3, the DNA is TGTGCCAGCAGTTTAATTGTTTCCGCCGATCAGCCCCAGCATTTT.

V and J are TRBV11-2 and TRBJ1-2, with TRBD1 as a possible D gene (5 bases). The CDR3 sequence is 14 residues long. Germline loops: CDR1 SGHAT, CDR2 FQNNGV. The V end was cut by 6 bases, the J end by 4 bases, with 15 bases between. This CDR3 is CASSHGTLTYGYTF. CDR3 coding DNA: TGTGCCAGCAGTCACGGGACCCTTACCTATGGCTACACCTTC.

The chain has TRBV12-5 and TRBJ2-5; maybe TRBD1 (5 bases). The J call is doubtful: the DNA matches TRBJ2-7 better. The CDR3 runs to 16 residues. Germline V gene lookup returns CDR1 LGHNT and CDR2 FRNRAP. The CDR3 bases are TGTGCTAGTGGTTCCGAAATATCAGGGATCACCTACGAGCAGTACTTC. Its translation: CASGSEISGITYEQYF.

Only a few counts were recorded for this clonotype. The chain is built from TRBV10-3 and TRBJ2-1; 11 positions agree with TRBD2. Germline V gives CDR1 ENHRY, CDR2 SYGVKD. This CDR3 contains 19 residues. After removal of 0 bases from V and 0 bases from J, the junction contained 7 bases not matched to a gene. CDR3 sequence reads: CAISESKGLAASSYNEQFF. The DNA of the CDR3 is TGTGCCATCAGTGAGTCGAAGGGACTAGCGGCGAGCTCCTACAATGAGCAGTTCTTC.

V and J are TRBV7-2 and TRBJ1-1, with D possibly being TRBD1 (5 bases). V was shortened by 1 base and J by 2 bases, with 11 bases between the two germline ends. This CDR3 is built from 15 residues. The V gene's germline CDR1 is SGHTA and CDR2 FQGNSA. CDR3 sequence (DNA): TGTGCCAGCAGCTTAGGTGAAGGGGTCAACACTGAAGCTTTCTTT. Its protein is CASSLGEGVNTEAFF.

The chain couples TRBV20-1 to TRBJ1-1, with a possible D match to TRBD1 (6 bases). Trimming took 1 base from V and 1 from J, leaving 13 bases between them. Germline V gene lookup returns CDR1 DFQATT and CDR2 SNEGSKA (reference sequence). This CDR3 has 15 amino acids. The CDR3 DNA follows: TGCAGTGCTAGAGGGTTTACAGGGACGAACACTGAAGCTTTCTTT. This gives the protein CSARGFTGTNTEAFF.

In its sample, this clonotype was seen a few times. The chain combines TRBV7-9 with TRBJ2-5; no reliable D call. Trimming took off 8 bases at V and 1 base at J, with 8 bases between the two ends. CDR3 length equals 12 residues. Germline CDR1 reads SEHNR; CDR2 reads FQNEAQ (reference sequence). In DNA, the CDR3 is TGTGCCAGCCGGAACCCCCAAGAGACCCAGTACTTC. This encodes CASRNPQETQYF.

The rearrangement uses TRBV6-6 and TRBJ2-7, with unresolved D. Trimming removed 0 bases at V and 3 bases at J, with 9 bases between. This CDR3 is 14 amino acids long. Germline CDR1 and CDR2: MNHNY and SVGAGI (reference sequence). The CDR3 coding sequence is TGTGCCAGCAGTTACTCAGAACGGAACTACGAGCAGTACTTC. Translation gives CASSYSERNYEQYF.